The clone carrying this TCR beta chain was observed a handful of times. Its specificity is unknown. The CDR3 extends over 13 amino acids. The V gene end was trimmed by 7 bases and the J gene end by 5 bases; junction bases not matched to a gene: 3. Germline-derived CDR1 and CDR2 are KGHDR and SFDVKD. This record belongs to a study of post-analysis software for immune sequencing data. As for the study in general: There were relapsing-remitting, secondary progressive and progressive-relapsing multiple sclerosis among the disease courses included. The study, taken as a whole, reports: Controls showed significantly higher normalized Chao1 diversity than did multiple sclerosis patients. Patients used about five TRBV segments, including TRBV5-6, TRBV5-1 and TRBV20-1, more often than controls.

Presence of unique molecular identifiers characterized the TCR beta cDNA libraries. Once about 0.95 to 10 million T cells were used, hundreds of thousands of cDNA molecules resulted. TCRdb called the PCR reads again in MiXCR, with one record for every CDR3 protein. The data show roughly 600,000 distinct CDR3 sequences, with about 44% seen just once and under 2% held by the top ten. The chain is built from TRBV24-1 and TRBJ2-1, with 8 bases identical to TRBD1. The sequence came from a girl aged 10-17 years with multiple sclerosis. The material sequenced was blood. CDR3 bases: TGTGCCACCAGCCCGGGACAGGACAATGAGCAGTTCTTC. Encoded protein: CATSPGQDNEQFF.